The 25 T cell receptor beta chains in this list originate from one sample, sequenced in a study of Tregs in tolerant kidney transplant recipients. No antigen has been assigned to these receptors. The assay was immunoSEQ multiplex PCR, and TCRdb's table has in-frame clones only and misses some. The top ten hold 3% to 4.5% of the sample, which has roughly 5,000 clones, around 91% seen once. The sequencing used Tregs from blood cultured with allogeneic cells, collected before the transplant. The receptor set was obtained from a human patient who received a combined kidney and bone marrow transplant.

The chain joins TRBV10-3 to TRBJ2-1; 8 bases align to TRBD1. This CDR3 is 14 amino acids long. The J segment lost 3 bases and the V segment lost 11 bases, leaving 9 bases of the junction unmatched. From germline, CDR1 is ENHRY and CDR2 SYGVKD. The CDR3 bases are TGTGCCGCTCGGACAGGGCTAAACTACAATGAGCAGTTCTTC. This gives the protein CAARTGLNYNEQFF.

V is TRBV18 and J is TRBJ1-6; D is undetermined. The CDR3 is 12 amino acids. The V end lost 5 bases, the J end lost 7 bases, and 6 bases lay between the germline ends. CDR1 is KGHSH and CDR2 is LQKENI in the germline V gene. CDR3 bases: TGTGCCAGCTCAGCGCCGAATTCACCCCTCCACTTT. As protein: CASSAPNSPLHF.

CDR3 nucleotides: TGTGCCACCAGTCCTCCTTCCGGGACAGGGGGCTACAATGAGCAGTTCTTC. As protein: CATSPPSGTGGYNEQFF. This rearrangement joins TRBV15 to TRBJ2-1, with 11 bases fitting TRBD1. This CDR3 comprises 17 residues. Germline CDR1 is LNHNV and CDR2 is YYDKDF (reference sequence). V gave up 6 bases and J gave up 3 bases; unmatched junction bases: 10.

In this sample, this clone turned up once. The chain is built from TRBV18 and TRBJ2-7; D may be TRBD2 (6 bases). Germline V gives CDR1 KGHSH, CDR2 LQKENI. V shed 5 bases and J shed 0 bases, with 14 bases lying between them. The CDR3 loop spans 15 amino acids. The CDR3 DNA follows: TGTGCCAGCTCAAGTCAGGCGGGACCCTCCTACGAGCAGTACTTC. It codes for CASSSQAGPSYEQYF.

The chain has TRBV18 and TRBJ1-2, with TRBD1 matching over 8 bases. V lost 1 base and J lost 7; bases outside the gene matches: 8. CDR1 and CDR2 (germline): KGHSH, LQKENI. CDR3 size: 15 residues. CDR3 DNA sequence: TGTGCCAGCTCACCACTGATCACAGGGGGACCTGGCTACACCTTC. Protein: CASSPLITGGPGYTF. Based on the CDR3 plus reference TRBV18 and TRBJ1-2, the full variable domain is NAGVMQNPRHLVRRRGQEARLRCSPMKGHSHVYWYRQLPEEGLKFMVYLQKENIIDESGMPKERFSAEFPKEGPSILRIQQVVRGDSAAYFCASSPLITGGPGYTFGSGTRLTVV.

The chain couples TRBV2 to TRBJ1-6; no definite D call. The CDR3 consists of 14 residues. Germline CDR1 SNHLY, CDR2 FYNNEI. V lost 3 bases to trimming and J lost 10 bases, with 13 bases between them. CDR3 in DNA: TGTGCCAGCAGTGAGGACGGTCGGGTATCACCCCTCCACTTT. It codes for CASSEDGRVSPLHF.

The rearrangement links TRBV2 to TRBJ1-1, with D tentatively TRBD1 (6 bases). Germline V lookup: CDR1 SNHLY, CDR2 FYNNEI. V lost 6 bases to trimming and J lost 0 bases, with 11 bases between them. There are 14 residues in the CDR3. CDR3 coding DNA: TGTGCCAGCAGGCGACAGGTGATGAACACTGAAGCTTTCTTT. It yields the protein CASRRQVMNTEAFF.

The V gene is TRBV11-2, the J gene TRBJ2-3, with a weak D call TRBD2 (6 bases). This CDR3 is 12 amino acids long. Trimming removed 5 bases from V and 5 bases from J, with 8 bases in between. CDR1 is SGHAT and CDR2 is FQNNGV in the germline V gene. The CDR3 DNA reads TGTGCCAGCAGCCTCGGGGGAGATACGCAGTATTTT. Its protein product is CASSLGGDTQYF.

This rearrangement joins TRBV7-9 to TRBJ2-7, with TRBD2 as a possible D gene (6 bases). With 5 bases removed from V and 6 bases from J, the gap between germline ends came to 17 bases. Germline V gives CDR1 SEHNR, CDR2 FQNEAQ (reference sequence). The CDR3 is 14 residues long. CDR3 protein: CASSPWRAPLEQYF. DNA of the CDR3: TGTGCCAGCAGCCCTTGGAGGGCTCCCCTCGAGCAGTACTTC.

The chain joins TRBV7-2 to TRBJ1-1; 9 bases match TRBD1. This CDR3 comprises 14 residues. CDR1 and CDR2 from the germline V gene are SGHTA and FQGNSA. J gave up 2 bases and V 8 bases, and 6 bases lay outside the gene matches. The CDR3 is CASLGDRVNTEAFF. As DNA, the CDR3 is TGTGCCAGCTTAGGGGACAGGGTCAACACTGAAGCTTTCTTT. Looking up the rest from reference TRBV7-2 and TRBJ1-1 gives the full variable domain: GAGVSQSPSNKVTEKGKDVELRCDPISGHTALYWYRQSLGQGLEFLIYFQGNSAPDKSGLPSDRFSAERTGGSVSTLTIQRTQQEDSAVYLCASLGDRVNTEAFFGQGTRLTVV.

This clone has just one count. The V and J genes are TRBV6-1 and TRBJ2-2; D is ambiguous. The CDR3 has 11 amino acids. Germline V gene lookup returns CDR1 MNHNS and CDR2 SASEGT. Trimming left V 8 bases short and J 6 bases short, with 7 bases between. In nucleotides, the CDR3 is TGTGCCAGCTCTCTTCCCGGGGAGCTGTTTTTT. It encodes CASSLPGELFF.

The CDR3 reads CASSLKDRGRWEETQYF. CDR3 nucleotide sequence: TGTGCCAGCAGTTTAAAGGACAGGGGGCGATGGGAAGAGACCCAGTACTTC. This chain links TRBV28 with TRBJ2-5; TRBD1 agrees at 11 bases. The CDR3 contains 17 residues. Germline trimming cut 2 bases from V and 3 bases from J; bases unmatched to any gene: 8. Germline V gene lookup returns CDR1 MDHEN and CDR2 SYDVKM.

V is TRBV7-2 and J is TRBJ2-1; possible D gene TRBD1, 8 bases. The V end was cut by 4 bases, the J end by 8 bases, with 18 bases between. CDR1 and CDR2 (germline): SGHTA, FQGNSA. This CDR3 contains 15 residues. CDR3 sequence (DNA): TGTGCCAGCAGCTCCGGACAGGGAGGGGTCGATGAGCAGTTCTTC. Encoded protein: CASSSGQGGVDEQFF. Full variable domain (outside the CDR3, taken from reference TRBV7-2 and TRBJ2-1): GAGVSQSPSNKVTEKGKDVELRCDPISGHTALYWYRQSLGQGLEFLIYFQGNSAPDKSGLPSDRFSAERTGGSVSTLTIQRTQQEDSAVYLCASSSGQGGVDEQFFGPGTRLTVL.

The rearrangement uses TRBV10-1 and TRBJ2-2; 11 bases fit TRBD2. CDR3 length equals 16 residues. J gave up 5 bases and V 3 bases, and 5 bases lay outside the gene matches. CDR1 and CDR2 from the germline V gene are WNHNN and SYGVQD (reference sequence). In DNA, the CDR3 is TGCGCCAGCAGTGACCTAGCGGGAGGACGTACCGGGGAGCTGTTTTTT. This encodes CASSDLAGGRTGELFF.

This clone was seen only once. The chain has TRBV30 and TRBJ1-2; D ambiguous. In germline, CDR1 is GTSNPN, CDR2 SVGIG (reference sequence). The CDR3 runs to 14 residues. The germline V and J ends were trimmed by 5 bases and 5 bases, with 18 bases remaining between them. The DNA for the CDR3 is TGTGCCTGGGGTCTACCGAGTTTTAGGTATGGCTACACCTTC. Translation: CAWGLPSFRYGYTF.

As concerns this clone: One junction end does not reproduce the germline sequence, and a read error may be involved. This rearrangement joins TRBV6-6 to TRBJ2-2; D unclear. CDR3 length: 12 residues. Germline-derived CDR1 and CDR2 are MNHNY and SVGAGI (reference sequence). The CDR3 nucleotides read TGTGCCAGCGGTTACCAGAGGGGGGAGCTGTTTTTT. Amino acids: CASGYQRGELFF.

This chain connects TRBV28 to TRBJ2-1, with 9 bases identical to TRBD2. Germline V gives CDR1 MDHEN, CDR2 SYDVKM. Trimming took 4 bases from V and 3 from J; bases not matched to a gene: 7. CDR3 length equals 16 residues. CDR3 in amino acids: CASSSWLAGFYNEQFF. As DNA, the CDR3 is TGTGCCAGCAGTTCCTGGCTAGCGGGATTCTACAATGAGCAGTTCTTC. Filled out from reference TRBV28 and TRBJ2-1, the complete variable domain reads DVKVTQSSRYLVKRTGEKVFLECVQDMDHENMFWYRQDPGLGLRLIYFSYDVKMKEKGDIPEGYSVSREKKERFSLILESASTNQTSMYLCASSSWLAGFYNEQFFGPGTRLTVL.

The CDR3 spells CASSFVKRPRGKKLFF. The CDR3 coding sequence is TGTGCCAGCAGCTTCGTAAAGAGGCCCAGGGGAAAAAAACTGTTTTTT. V is TRBV21-1 and J is TRBJ1-4; the table gives TRBD1 as D, unverified against the DNA. TRBV21-1 is a known pseudogene. This CDR3 contains 16 residues.

V and J are TRBV7-9 and TRBJ2-5; D gene ambiguous. The CDR3 covers 14 residues. With 1 base removed from V and 5 bases from J, the gap between germline ends came to 11 bases. Germline CDR1 is SEHNR and CDR2 is FQNEAQ (reference sequence). The CDR3 nucleotides are TGTGCCAGCAGCTTAGGTTTTACGTCGGAGACCCAGTACTTC. Translating it yields CASSLGFTSETQYF.

Worth noting for this clone: The junction departs from the called germline gene at one end, perhaps through a read error. In the same sample, other DNA sequences code for this CDR3. The V call is TRBV2, the J call TRBJ1-5, with D unresolved. The CDR3 totals 15 residues. Germline values: CDR1 SNHLY, CDR2 FYNNEI. The CDR3 protein is CASSESAVFYQPQHF. The CDR3 DNA is TGCGCCAGCAGTGAAAGTGCGGTTTTTTATCAGCCCCAGCATTTT. The variable domain in full, completed from reference TRBV2 and TRBJ1-5, reads EPEVTQTPSHQVTQMGQEVILRCVPISNHLYFYWYRQILGQKVEFLVSFYNNEISEKSEIFDDQFSVERPDGSNFTLKIRSTKLEDSAMYFCASSESAVFYQPQHFGDGTRLSIL.

With regard to this clone: Germline is not matched at one junction end, which may reflect a read error. The rearrangement joins TRBV28 to TRBJ2-5; maybe TRBD2 (6 bases). CDR1 and CDR2 (germline): MDHEN, SYDVKM. The CDR3 contains 16 residues. The CDR3 here is CAGSAQGTGVRETQYF. CDR3 coding DNA: TGTGCCGGCAGTGCCCAGGGTACGGGAGTCCGGGAGACCCAGTACTTC.

The rearrangement links TRBV4-3 to TRBJ1-2; 8 nucleotides align to TRBD1. Trimming cost V 0 bases and J 5 bases; bases outside gene matches: 5. Germline CDR1 and CDR2: LGHNA and YSLEER. The CDR3 runs 15 residues. The CDR3 reads CASSQDLTGVYGYTF. The DNA of the CDR3 is TGCGCCAGCAGCCAAGACCTGACAGGGGTATATGGCTACACCTTC.

V and J are TRBV5-1 and TRBJ2-7; D gene uncertain. CDR1 is SGHRS, CDR2 YFSETQ, per germline. V was clipped by 0 bases and J by 4 bases, with 8 bases between them. The CDR3 length is 13 residues. CDR3 sequence reads: CASSLAAQYEQYF. The CDR3 DNA follows: TGCGCCAGCAGCTTGGCCGCCCAGTACGAGCAGTACTTC.

The chain couples TRBV20-1 to TRBJ2-5; D might be TRBD1 (5 bases). The DNA end is more similar to TRBJ2-7, so the J call may be wrong. There are 11 residues in the CDR3. CDR1 and CDR2 (germline): DFQATT, SNEGSKA (reference sequence). The CDR3 loop is CSASLGDEQYF. The CDR3 coding sequence is TGCAGTGCTAGTTTAGGGGACGAGCAGTACTTC.

The chain couples TRBV6-6 to TRBJ1-1; D perhaps matches TRBD1 (5 bases). CDR3 size: 13 residues. V was pared by 4 bases and J by 3 bases, with 9 bases between. CDR1 is MNHNY, CDR2 SVGAGI, per germline (reference sequence). Written as DNA, the CDR3 is TGTGCCAGCAGTTCTGACAGTTACACTGAAGCTTTCTTT. Protein product: CASSSDSYTEAFF.